Listed below are T cell receptor beta chains from one sample, sequenced in a study of shared T cell receptors in the human thymus. Only in-frame clones appear in the TCRdb table, and some are missing; sequencing was by immunoSEQ multiplex PCR. The sample records about 710,000 clones, about 87% being singletons. The sample was also reused in another study, on human thymus T cells.

Material for sequencing was thymocytes. Every receptor here comes from a boy younger than two with a congenital heart defect. Each CDR3 is given with its conserved first and last residue. Fields, in order: V gene, CDR3 protein.

v_gene: TRBV9
CDR3aa: CASSVDTSSYNEQFF

v_gene: TRBV4-3
CDR3aa: CASSQGRLNHQGNNEQFF

v_gene: TRBV30
CDR3aa: CAWSYPVPRDREPQPQHF

v_gene: TRBV7-8
CDR3aa: CASSLYGGIDTQYF

v_gene: TRBV18
CDR3aa: CASSLGDSRVPYEQYF

v_gene: TRBV7-2
CDR3aa: CASRRDTSAKNIQYF

v_gene: TRBV4-1
CDR3aa: CASSQEDRLRRANYGYTF

v_gene: TRBV4-3
CDR3aa: CASSQGRRLAGFDEQFF

v_gene: TRBV6-6
CDR3aa: CASSYSPGPNYGYTF

v_gene: TRBV28
CDR3aa: CASKAGNTIYF

v_gene: TRBV4-3
CDR3aa: CASGGRATGELFF

v_gene: TRBV5-4
CDR3aa: CASSLVPSGGNNEQFF

v_gene: TRBV4-2
CDR3aa: CASSQEGARGNTEAFF

v_gene: TRBV5-6
CDR3aa: CASSHTSGPQPSTDTQYF

v_gene: TRBV6-5
CDR3aa: CASSSRLGQGACYTF

v_gene: TRBV11-2
CDR3aa: CASIPTGTGDKQYGYTF